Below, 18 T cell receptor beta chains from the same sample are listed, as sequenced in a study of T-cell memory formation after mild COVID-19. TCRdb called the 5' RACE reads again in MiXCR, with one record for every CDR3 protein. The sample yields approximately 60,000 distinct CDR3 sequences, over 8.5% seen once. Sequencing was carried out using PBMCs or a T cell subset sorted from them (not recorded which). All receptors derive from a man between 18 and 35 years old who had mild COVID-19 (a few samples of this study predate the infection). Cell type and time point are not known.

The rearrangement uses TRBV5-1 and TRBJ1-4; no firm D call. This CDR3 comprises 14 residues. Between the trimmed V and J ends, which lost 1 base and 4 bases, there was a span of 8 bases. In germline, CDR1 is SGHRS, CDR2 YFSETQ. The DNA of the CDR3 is TGCGCCAGCAGCTTGAGAGGTGATAATGAAAAACTGTTTTTT. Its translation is CASSLRGDNEKLFF.

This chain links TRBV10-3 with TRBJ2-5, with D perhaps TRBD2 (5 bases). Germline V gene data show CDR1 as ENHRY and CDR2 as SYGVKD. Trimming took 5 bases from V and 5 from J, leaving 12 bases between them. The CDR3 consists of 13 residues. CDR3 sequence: CAISFGGGETQYF. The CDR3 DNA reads TGTGCCATCAGTTTCGGAGGCGGGGAGACCCAGTACTTC.

The CDR3 reads CASSVGGPQETQYF. DNA of the CDR3: TGTGCCAGCAGCGTAGGCGGACCCCAAGAGACCCAGTACTTC. The rearrangement uses TRBV9 and TRBJ2-5, with D hard to call. V lost 0 bases, J lost 1 base, and 7 bases lay in between. Germline CDR1 is SGDLS and CDR2 is YYNGEE. The CDR3 is made up of 14 amino acids.

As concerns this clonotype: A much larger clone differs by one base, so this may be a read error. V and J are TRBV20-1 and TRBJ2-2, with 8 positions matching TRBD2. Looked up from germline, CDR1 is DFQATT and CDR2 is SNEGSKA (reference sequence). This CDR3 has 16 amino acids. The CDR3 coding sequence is TGCAGTGCTAGCGGCCCGGGACTAGGCAACACCTGGGAGCTGTTTTTT. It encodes CSASGPGLGNTWELFF.

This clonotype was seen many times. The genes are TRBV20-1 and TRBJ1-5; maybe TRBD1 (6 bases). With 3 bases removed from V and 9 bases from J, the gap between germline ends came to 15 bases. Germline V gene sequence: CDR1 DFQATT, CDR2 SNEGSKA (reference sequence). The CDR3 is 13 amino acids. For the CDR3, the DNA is TGCAGTGCTAGGGGGACACCCAGGGGGCCCCAGCATTTT. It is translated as CSARGTPRGPQHF.

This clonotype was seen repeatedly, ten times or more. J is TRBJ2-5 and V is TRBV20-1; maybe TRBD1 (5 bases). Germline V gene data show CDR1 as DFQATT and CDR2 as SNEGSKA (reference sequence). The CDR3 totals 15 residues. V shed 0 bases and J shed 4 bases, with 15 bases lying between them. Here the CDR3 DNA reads TGCAGTGCTAGAGATGGCCCAGGGATGGGAGAGACCCAGTACTTC. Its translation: CSARDGPGMGETQYF.

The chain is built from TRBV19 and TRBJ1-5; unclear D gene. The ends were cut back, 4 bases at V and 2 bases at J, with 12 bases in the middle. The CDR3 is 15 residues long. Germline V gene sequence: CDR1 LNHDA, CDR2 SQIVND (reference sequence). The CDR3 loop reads CASSTTWYGNQPQHF. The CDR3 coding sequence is TGTGCCAGTAGTACCACATGGTACGGCAATCAGCCCCAGCATTTT.

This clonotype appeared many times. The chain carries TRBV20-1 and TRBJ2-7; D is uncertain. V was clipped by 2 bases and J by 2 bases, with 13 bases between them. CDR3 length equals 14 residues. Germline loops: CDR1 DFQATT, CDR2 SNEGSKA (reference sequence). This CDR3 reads CSARNAQAAYEQYV. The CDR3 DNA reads TGCAGTGCTAGAAATGCTCAGGCCGCCTACGAGCAGTACGTC.

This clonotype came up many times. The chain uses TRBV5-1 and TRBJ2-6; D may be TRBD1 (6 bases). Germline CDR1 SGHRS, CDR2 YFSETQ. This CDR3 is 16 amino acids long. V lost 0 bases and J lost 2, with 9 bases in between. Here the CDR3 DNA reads TGCGCCAGCAGCTTGGCCCAGGGGACTGGGGCCAACGTCCTGACTTTC. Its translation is CASSLAQGTGANVLTF.

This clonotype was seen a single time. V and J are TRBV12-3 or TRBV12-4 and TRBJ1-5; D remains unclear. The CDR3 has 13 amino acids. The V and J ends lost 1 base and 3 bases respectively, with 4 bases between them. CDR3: CASSLDLNQPQHF. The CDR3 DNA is TGTGCCAGCAGTTTAGACCTCAATCAGCCCCAGCATTTT.

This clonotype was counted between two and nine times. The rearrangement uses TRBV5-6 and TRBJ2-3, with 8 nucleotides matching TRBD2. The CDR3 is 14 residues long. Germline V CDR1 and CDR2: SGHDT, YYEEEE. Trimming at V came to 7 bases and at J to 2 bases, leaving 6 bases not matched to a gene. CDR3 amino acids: CASAVAGTTDTQYF. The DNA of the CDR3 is TGTGCCAGCGCGGTAGCGGGAACCACAGATACGCAGTATTTT.

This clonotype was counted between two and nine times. The CDR3 bases are TGTGCCAGCAGTCGACACCCAAGAGAGACCCAGTACTTC. Protein sequence: CASSRHPRETQYF. The chain recombines TRBV6-2 or TRBV6-3 with TRBJ2-5; D is ambiguous. Germline V gene sequence: CDR1 MNHEY, CDR2 SVGEGT. The V gene lost 5 bases and the J gene lost 4 bases, with 11 bases spanning the gap. The CDR3 is made up of 13 amino acids.

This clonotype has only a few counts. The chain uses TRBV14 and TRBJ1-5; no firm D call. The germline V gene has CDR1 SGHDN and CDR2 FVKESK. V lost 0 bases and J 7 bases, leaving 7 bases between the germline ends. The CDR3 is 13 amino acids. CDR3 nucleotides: TGTGCCAGCAGCCAAGACTCTAACCAGCCCCAGCATTTT. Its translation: CASSQDSNQPQHF. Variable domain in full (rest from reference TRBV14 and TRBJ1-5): EAGVTQFPSHSVIEKGQTVTLRCDPISGHDNLYWYRRVMGKEIKFLLHFVKESKQDESGMPNNRFLAERTGGTYSTLKVQPAELEDSGVYFCASSQDSNQPQHFGDGTRLSIL.

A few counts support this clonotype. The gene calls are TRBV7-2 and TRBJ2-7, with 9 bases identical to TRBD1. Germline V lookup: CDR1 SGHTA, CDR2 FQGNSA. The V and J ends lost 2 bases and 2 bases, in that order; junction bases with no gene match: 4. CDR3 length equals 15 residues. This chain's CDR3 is CASSLTGTGPYEQYF. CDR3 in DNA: TGTGCCAGCAGCTTAACCGGGACAGGGCCCTACGAGCAGTACTTC.

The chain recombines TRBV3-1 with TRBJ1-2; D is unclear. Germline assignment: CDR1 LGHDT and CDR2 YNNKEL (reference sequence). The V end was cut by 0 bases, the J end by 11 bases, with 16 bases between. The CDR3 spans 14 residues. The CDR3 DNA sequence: TGTGCCAGCAGCCAAGATGTCGGGAGGCCCTCATACACCTTC. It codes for CASSQDVGRPSYTF.

Written as DNA, the CDR3 is TGTGCCAGCAGCCCAGGGGGCTATTCGGAGACCCAGTACTTC. Its translation is CASSPGGYSETQYF. This chain links TRBV7-8 with TRBJ2-5; 8 bases map to TRBD1. The CDR3 loop spans 14 amino acids. The V gene's germline CDR1 is SGHVS and CDR2 FQNEAQ. V was clipped by 5 bases and J by 5 bases; unmatched bases: 7.

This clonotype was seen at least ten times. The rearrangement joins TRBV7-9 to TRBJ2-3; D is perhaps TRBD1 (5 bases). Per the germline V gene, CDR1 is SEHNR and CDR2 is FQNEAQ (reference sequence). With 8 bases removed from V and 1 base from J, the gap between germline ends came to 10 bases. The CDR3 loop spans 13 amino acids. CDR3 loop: CASLGRGTDTQYF. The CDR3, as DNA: TGTGCCAGCCTAGGCAGGGGCACAGATACGCAGTATTTT.

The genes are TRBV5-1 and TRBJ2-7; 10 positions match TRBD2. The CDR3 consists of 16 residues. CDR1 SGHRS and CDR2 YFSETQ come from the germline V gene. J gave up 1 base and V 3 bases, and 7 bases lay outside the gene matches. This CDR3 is CASSSGSGGPSYEQYF. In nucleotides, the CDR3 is TGCGCCAGCAGCTCGGGTAGCGGGGGGCCTTCCTACGAGCAGTACTTC.